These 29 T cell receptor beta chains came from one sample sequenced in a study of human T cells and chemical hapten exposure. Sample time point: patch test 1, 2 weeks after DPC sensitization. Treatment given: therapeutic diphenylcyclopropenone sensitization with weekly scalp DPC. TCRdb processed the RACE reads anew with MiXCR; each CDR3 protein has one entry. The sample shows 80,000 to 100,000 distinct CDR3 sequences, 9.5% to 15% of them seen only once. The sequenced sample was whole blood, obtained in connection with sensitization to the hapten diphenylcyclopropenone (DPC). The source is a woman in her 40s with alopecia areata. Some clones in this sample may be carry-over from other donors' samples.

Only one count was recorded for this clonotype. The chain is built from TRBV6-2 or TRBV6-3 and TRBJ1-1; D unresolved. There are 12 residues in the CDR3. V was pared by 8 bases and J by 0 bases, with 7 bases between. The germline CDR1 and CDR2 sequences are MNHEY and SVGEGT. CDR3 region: CASLSVNTEAFF. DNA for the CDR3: TGTGCCAGCTTATCCGTGAACACTGAAGCTTTCTTT.

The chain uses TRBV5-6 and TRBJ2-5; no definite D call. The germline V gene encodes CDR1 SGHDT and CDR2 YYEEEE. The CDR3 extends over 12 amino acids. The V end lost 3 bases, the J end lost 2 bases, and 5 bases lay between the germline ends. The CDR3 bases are TGTGCCAGCAGCTGGGGACAAGAGACCCAGTACTTC. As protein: CASSWGQETQYF.

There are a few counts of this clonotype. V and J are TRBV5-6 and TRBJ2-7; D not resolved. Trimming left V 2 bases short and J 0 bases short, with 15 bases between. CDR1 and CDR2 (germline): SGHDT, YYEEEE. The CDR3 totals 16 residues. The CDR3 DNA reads TGTGCCAGCAGCTTTTCCGTCATCGATCGCTCCTACGAGCAGTACTTC. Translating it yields CASSFSVIDRSYEQYF. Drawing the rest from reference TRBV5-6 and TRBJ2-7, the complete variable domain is DAGVTQSPTHLIKTRGQQVTLRCSPKSGHDTVSWYQQALGQGPQFIFQYYEEEERQRGNFPDRFSGHQFPNYSSELNVNALLLGDSALYLCASSFSVIDRSYEQYFGPGTRLTVT.

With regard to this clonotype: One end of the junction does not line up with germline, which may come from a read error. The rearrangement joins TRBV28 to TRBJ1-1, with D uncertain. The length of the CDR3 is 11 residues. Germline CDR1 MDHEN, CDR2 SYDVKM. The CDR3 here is CGILQNREAFF. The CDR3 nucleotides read TGCGGAATCCTTCAGAACAGAGAAGCTTTCTTT.

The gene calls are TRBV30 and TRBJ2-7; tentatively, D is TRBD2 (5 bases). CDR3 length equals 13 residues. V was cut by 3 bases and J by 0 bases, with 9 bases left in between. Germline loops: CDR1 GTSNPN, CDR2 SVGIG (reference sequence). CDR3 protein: CAWSRSVSYEQYF. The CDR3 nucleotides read TGTGCCTGGAGCCGTAGCGTCTCCTACGAGCAGTACTTC.

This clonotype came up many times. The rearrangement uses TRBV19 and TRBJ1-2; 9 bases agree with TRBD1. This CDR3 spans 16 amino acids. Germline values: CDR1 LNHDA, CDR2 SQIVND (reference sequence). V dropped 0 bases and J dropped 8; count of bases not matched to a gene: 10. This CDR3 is CASSIDVGTGLHGYTF. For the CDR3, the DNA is TGTGCCAGTAGTATAGATGTCGGGACAGGGCTGCACGGCTACACCTTC.

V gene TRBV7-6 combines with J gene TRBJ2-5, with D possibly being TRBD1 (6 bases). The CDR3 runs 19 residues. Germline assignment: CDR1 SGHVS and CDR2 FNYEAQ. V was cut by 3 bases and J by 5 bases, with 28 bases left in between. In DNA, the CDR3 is TGTGCCAGCAGCTTTAGGCTCCGGGACACTCCTATAGCCGCTGAGACCCAGTACTTC. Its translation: CASSFRLRDTPIAAETQYF.

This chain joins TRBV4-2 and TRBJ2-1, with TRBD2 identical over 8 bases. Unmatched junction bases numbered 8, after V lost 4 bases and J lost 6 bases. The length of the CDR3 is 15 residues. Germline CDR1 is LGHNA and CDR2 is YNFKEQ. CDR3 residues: CASSLAGGGSNEQFF. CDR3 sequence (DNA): TGTGCCAGCAGCCTCGCGGGGGGAGGCTCCAATGAGCAGTTCTTC.

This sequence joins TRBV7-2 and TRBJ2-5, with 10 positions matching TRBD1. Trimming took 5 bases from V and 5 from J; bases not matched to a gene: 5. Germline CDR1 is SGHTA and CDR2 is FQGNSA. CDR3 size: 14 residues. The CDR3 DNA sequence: TGTGCCAGCAGCCGGGACAGGGGTAGGGAGACCCAGTACTTC. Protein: CASSRDRGRETQYF.

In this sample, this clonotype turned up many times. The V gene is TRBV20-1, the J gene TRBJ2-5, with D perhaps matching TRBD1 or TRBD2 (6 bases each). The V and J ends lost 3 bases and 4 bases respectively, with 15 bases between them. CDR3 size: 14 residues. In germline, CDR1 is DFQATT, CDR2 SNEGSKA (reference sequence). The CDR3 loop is CSARGPRGAETQYF. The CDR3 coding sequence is TGCAGTGCTAGGGGTCCTAGGGGGGCAGAGACCCAGTACTTC.

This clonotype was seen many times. The CDR3 coding sequence is TGTGCCAGCAGCCTGAGCGGGGTCACTGAAGCTTTCTTT. Translation gives CASSLSGVTEAFF. The rearrangement links TRBV7-8 to TRBJ1-1; the D is unclear. The germline V gene has CDR1 SGHVS and CDR2 FQNEAQ. The V end lost 5 bases, the J end lost 4 bases, and 11 bases lay between the germline ends. This CDR3 contains 13 residues.

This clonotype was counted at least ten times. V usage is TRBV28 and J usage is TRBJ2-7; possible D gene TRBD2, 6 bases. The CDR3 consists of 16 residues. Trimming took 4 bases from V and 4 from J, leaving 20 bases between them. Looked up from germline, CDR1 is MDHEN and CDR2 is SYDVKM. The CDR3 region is CASSSLPRRARYEQYF. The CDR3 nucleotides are TGTGCCAGCAGTTCCCTACCCCGGAGGGCCAGATACGAGCAGTACTTC.

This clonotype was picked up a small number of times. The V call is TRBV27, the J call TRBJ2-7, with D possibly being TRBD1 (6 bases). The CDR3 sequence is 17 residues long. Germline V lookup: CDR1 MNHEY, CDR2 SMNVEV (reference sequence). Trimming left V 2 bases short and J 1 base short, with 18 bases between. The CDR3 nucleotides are TGTGCCAGCAGTTTACGACCAGGGGCAGCGGAATCCTACGAGCAGTACTTC. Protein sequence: CASSLRPGAAESYEQYF.

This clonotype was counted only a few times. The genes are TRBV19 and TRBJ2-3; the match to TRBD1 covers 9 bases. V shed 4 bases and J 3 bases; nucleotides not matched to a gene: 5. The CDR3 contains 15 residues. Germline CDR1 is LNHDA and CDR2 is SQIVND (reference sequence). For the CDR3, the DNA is TGTGCCAGTAGTAATTTCGGACAGGGGACAGATACGCAGTATTTT. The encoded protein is CASSNFGQGTDTQYF.

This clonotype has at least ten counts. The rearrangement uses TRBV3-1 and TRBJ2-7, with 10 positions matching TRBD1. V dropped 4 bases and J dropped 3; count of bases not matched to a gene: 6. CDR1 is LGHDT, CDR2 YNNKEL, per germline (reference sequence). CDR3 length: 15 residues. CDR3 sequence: CASSPSTGGVYEQYF. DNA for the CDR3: TGTGCCAGCAGCCCCTCGACAGGGGGCGTCTACGAGCAGTACTTC.

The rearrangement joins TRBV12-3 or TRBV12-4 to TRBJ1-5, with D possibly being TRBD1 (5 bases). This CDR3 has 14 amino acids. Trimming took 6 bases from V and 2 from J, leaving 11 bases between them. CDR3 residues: CASSERGGNQPQHF. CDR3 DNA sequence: TGTGCCAGCAGCGAAAGGGGTGGCAATCAGCCCCAGCATTTT.

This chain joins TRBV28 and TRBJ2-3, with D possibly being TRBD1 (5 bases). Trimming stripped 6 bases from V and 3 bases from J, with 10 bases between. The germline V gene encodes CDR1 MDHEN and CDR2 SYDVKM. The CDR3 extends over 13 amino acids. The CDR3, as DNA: TGTGCCAGCAGAACCCGACAGACAGATACGCAGTATTTT. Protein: CASRTRQTDTQYF.

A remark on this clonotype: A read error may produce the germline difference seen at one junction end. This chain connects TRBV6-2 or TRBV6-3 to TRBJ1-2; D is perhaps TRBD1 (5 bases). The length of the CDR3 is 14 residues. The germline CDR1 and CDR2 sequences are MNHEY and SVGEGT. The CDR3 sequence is CASSYSSGATGFTF. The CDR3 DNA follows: TGTGCCAGCAGTTACAGCTCCGGGGCGACGGGCTTCACCTTC.

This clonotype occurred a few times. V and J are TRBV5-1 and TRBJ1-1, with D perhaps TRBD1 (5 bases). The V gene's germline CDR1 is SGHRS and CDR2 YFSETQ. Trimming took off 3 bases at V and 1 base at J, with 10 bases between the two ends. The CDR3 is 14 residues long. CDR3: CASSSQGANTEAFF. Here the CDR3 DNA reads TGCGCCAGCAGCTCCCAGGGAGCGAACACTGAAGCTTTCTTT.

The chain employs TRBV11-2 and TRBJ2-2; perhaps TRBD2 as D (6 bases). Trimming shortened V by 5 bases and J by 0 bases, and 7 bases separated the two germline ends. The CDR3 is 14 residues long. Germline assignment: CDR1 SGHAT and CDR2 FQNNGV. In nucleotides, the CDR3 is TGTGCCAGCAGCGCGGGGACGAACACCGGGGAGCTGTTTTTT. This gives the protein CASSAGTNTGELFF.

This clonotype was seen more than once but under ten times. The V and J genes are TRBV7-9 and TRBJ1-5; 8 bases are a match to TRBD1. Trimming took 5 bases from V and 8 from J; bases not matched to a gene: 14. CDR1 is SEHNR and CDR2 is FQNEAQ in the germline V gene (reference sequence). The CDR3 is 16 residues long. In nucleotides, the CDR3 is TGTGCCAGCAGCATGGGGACAGGTTCCCTGGGGGAGCCCCAGCATTTT. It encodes CASSMGTGSLGEPQHF.

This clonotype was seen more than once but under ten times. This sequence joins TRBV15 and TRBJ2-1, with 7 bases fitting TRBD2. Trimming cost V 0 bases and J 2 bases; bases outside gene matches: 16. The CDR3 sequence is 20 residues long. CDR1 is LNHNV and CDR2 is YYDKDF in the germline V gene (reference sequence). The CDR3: CATSREGSTRTSAAYNEQFF. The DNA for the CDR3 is TGTGCCACCAGCAGAGAGGGGTCGACCCGTACTAGCGCTGCCTACAATGAGCAGTTCTTC.

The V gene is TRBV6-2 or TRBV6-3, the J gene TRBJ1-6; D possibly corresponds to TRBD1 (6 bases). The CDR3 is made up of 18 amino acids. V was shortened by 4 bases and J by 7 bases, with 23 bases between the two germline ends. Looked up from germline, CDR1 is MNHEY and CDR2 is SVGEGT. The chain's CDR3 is CASSWGHHRDRRNSPLHF. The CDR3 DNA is TGTGCCAGCAGTTGGGGCCACCACAGGGACCGACGAAATTCACCCCTCCACTTT.

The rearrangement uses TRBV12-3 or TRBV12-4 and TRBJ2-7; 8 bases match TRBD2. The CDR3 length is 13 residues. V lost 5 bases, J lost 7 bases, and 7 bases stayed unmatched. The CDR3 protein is CASSRSGTGEQYF. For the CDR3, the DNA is TGTGCCAGCAGTCGTAGCGGGACGGGGGAGCAGTACTTC.

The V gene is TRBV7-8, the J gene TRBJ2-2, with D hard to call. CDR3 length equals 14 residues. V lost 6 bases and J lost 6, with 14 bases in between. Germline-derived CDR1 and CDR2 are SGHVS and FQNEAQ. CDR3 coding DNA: TGTGCCAGCAGACTTGGGGAAACACCCGGGGAGCTGTTTTTT. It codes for CASRLGETPGELFF.

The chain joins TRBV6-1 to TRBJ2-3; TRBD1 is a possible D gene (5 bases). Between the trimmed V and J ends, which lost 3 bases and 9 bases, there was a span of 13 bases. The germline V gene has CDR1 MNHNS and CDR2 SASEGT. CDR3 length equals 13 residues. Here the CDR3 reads CASSEVRRETQYF. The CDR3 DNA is TGTGCCAGCAGTGAGGTACGCAGGGAAACGCAGTATTTT.

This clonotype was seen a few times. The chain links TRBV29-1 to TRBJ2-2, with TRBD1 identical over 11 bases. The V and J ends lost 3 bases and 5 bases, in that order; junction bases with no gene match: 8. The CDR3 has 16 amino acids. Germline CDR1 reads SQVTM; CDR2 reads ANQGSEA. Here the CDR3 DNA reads TGCAGCGTTGATGGAGGACAGGGGGCCCGGACCGGGGAGCTGTTTTTT. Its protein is CSVDGGQGARTGELFF.

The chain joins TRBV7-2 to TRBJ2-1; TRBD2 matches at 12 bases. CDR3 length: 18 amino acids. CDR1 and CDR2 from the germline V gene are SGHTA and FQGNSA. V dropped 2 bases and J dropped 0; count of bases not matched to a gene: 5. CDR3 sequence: CASSLRRLAGVSYNEQFF. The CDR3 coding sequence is TGTGCCAGCAGCTTAAGGCGACTAGCGGGAGTCTCCTACAATGAGCAGTTCTTC.

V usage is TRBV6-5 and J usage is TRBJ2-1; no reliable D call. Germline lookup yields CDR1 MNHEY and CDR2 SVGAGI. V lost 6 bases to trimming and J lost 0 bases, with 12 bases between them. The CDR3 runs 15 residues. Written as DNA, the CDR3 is TGTGCCAGCAGAATAAGCGTCCTCTCCTACAATGAGCAGTTCTTC. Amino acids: CASRISVLSYNEQFF.